This T cell receptor beta chain was observed in a study of T cell responses to AZD1222 COVID-19 vaccine (dated by TCRdb to the early 2020s). About the investigation overall: TCR sequencing was performed for more than 230 trial participants, of whom some 200 were given two doses of AZD1222 and around 25 were given two doses of MenACWY control vaccine. Enrollment into the trials was organized by age into subgroups of 18-55, 56-69 and 70-plus years, and those subgroups contained approximately 160, 26 and 62 TCR-sequenced participants, respectively.

The sample's time point label is to be understood as: about 28 days (+/-7) after the second vaccine dose. AZD1222 recipients given second doses at about 4 weeks or at about 12 weeks were pooled, since spike-specific TCR depth and breadth were not found to differ between the two schedules. Samples from vaccinated people were obtained from the UK trials COV001 and COV002, which included a single-blind randomized controlled phase 2/3 trial of AZD1222 (ChAdOx1 nCoV-19) in healthy adults. For TCRbeta chain sequencing, PBMC samples from trial participants were taken at day 0 and at day 28 after the second dose. The paper's findings and limits, for the study overall: The 56-69-year group was small, and its depth increase did not reach significance, likely because of low power. Because no day 14 peak-response samples were available, the repertoires could be characterized only after the peak T cell response. Nearly half of unique spike-specific TCRs reportedly recognized epitopes outside regions mutated in the B.1.351 and B.1.1.7 variants. Conclusions about previously exposed vaccinees are limited, since just 5 to 7 AZD1222 recipients were seropositive for SARS-CoV-2 at baseline. A significant rise in spike-specific TCR breadth and depth was observed after two AZD1222 doses relative to day 0 and relative to MenACWY recipients. Participants were mostly white British, with more females than males. The authors suggested clonal diversity may have been underestimated. The vaccine-associated CD4 TCRs covered the entire spike protein, and the dominant responses fell in regions 160-218 and 743-854.

The CDR3 regions of human TCRbeta chains were analyzed by immunosequencing. Concerning the study's data processing: TCRs in the repertoires were matched against a reference library of SARS-CoV-2-specific TCRs that had been generated with the MIRA antigen-specificity platform. Breadth meant the fraction of unique TCRs that were SARS-CoV-2-associated, whereas depth meant the fraction of total T cells that were SARS-CoV-2-associated. Using the MIRA data, each spike-specific TCR was assigned both to the spike region to which the TCR was reactive and to a CD4 or CD8 class. Log10-transformed breadth and depth values were compared by one-way ANOVA with Sidak's multiple comparisons tests. In its TCRdb copy, this immuneACCESS table keeps in-frame sequences only and misses some clones. Where compared with another copy, unresolved V genes explain less than half of these, and the others have no known cause. V and J calls and clone size follow that table, whereas D and trimming were derived from the DNA. The table for this sample lists around 130,000 clones; roughly 92% of them were counted only once. The ten top clones hold about 1.1% of the sample.

Of note for this clone: Its antigen is unknown. Qualities for individual bases were not recorded, and no much larger clone is one base off.

The receptor was isolated from an adult who received the AZD1222 COVID-19 vaccine. The sample was peripheral blood, taken 28 days after the second AZD1222 dose.

DNA sequence: TGTGCCAGCAGCCCAGCGTGGAGAAACACCATATATTTT. Its product reads: CASSPAWRNTIYF. The sequence links TRBV27 to TRBJ1-3; no D gene call is confident. The CDR3 goes from the cysteine to the phenylalanine over 13 residues. Only the CDR3 region is kept as DNA, spanning 39 bases read in frame from base 1. CDR1 MNHEY and CDR2 SMNVEV are derived from the germline V gene (reference sequence). V gives up 6 bases and J gives up 5 bases, and the segment between their germline ends measures 11 bases.